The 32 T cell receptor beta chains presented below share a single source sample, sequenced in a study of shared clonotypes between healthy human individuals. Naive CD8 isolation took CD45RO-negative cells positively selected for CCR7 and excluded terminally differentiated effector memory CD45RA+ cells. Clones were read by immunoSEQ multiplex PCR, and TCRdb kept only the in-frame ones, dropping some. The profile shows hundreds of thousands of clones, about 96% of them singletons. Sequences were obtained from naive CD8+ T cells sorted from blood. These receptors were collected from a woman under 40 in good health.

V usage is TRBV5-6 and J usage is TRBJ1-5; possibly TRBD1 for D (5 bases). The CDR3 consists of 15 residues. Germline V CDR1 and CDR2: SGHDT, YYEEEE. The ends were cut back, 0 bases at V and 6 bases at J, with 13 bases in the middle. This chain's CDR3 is CASSLASRVSQPQHF. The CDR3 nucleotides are TGTGCCAGCAGCTTGGCCTCCAGGGTGAGTCAGCCCCAGCATTTT.

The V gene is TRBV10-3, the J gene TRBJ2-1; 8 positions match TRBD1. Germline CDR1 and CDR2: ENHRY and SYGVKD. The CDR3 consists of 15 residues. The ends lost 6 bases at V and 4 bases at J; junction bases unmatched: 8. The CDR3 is CAIRPGGDLYNEQFF. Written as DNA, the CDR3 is TGTGCCATCAGGCCAGGGGGCGATCTGTACAATGAGCAGTTCTTC.

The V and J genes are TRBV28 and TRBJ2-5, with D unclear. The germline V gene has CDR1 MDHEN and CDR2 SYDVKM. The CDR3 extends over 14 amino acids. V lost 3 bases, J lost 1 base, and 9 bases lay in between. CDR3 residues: CASSLEPTQETQYF. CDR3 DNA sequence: TGTGCCAGCAGTTTGGAGCCAACCCAAGAGACCCAGTACTTC.

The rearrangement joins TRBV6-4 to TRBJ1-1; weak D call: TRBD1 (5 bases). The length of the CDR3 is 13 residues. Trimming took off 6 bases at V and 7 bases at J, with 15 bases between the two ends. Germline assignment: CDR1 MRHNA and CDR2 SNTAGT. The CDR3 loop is CASSDKRQLEAFF. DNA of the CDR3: TGTGCCAGCAGCGATAAACGACAGCTTGAAGCTTTCTTT.

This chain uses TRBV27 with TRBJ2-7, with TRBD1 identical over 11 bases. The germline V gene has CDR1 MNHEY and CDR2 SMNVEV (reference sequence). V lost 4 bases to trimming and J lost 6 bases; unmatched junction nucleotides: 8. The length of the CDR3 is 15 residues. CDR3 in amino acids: CASSSGTGGGGEQYF. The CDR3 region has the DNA TGTGCCAGCAGTTCAGGGACAGGGGGGGGTGGCGAGCAGTACTTC.

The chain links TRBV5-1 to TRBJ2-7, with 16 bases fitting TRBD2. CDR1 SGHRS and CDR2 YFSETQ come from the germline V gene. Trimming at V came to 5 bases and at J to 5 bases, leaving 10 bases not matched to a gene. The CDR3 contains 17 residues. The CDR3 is CASSPGTSGRASHEQYF. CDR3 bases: TGCGCCAGCAGTCCCGGGACTAGCGGGAGGGCCTCACACGAGCAGTACTTC.

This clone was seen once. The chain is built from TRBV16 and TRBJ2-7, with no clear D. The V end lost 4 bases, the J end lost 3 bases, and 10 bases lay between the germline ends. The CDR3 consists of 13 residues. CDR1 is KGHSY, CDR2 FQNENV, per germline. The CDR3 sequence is CASSPAPRYEQYF. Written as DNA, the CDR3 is TGTGCCAGCAGCCCCGCCCCCCGCTACGAGCAGTACTTC.

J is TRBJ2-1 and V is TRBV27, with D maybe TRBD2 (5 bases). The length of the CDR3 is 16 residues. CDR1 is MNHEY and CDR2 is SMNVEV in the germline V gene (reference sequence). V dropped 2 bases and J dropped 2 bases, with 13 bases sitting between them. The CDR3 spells CASSLVAPHTYNEQFF. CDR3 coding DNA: TGTGCCAGCAGTTTAGTAGCGCCCCATACCTACAATGAGCAGTTCTTC.

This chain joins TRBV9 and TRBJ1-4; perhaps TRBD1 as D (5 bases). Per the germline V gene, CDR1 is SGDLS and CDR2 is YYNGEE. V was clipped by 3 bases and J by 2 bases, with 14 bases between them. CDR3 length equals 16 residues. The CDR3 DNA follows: TGTGCCAGCAGCGGGGACGACGGTGGGACTAATGAAAAACTGTTTTTT. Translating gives CASSGDDGGTNEKLFF.

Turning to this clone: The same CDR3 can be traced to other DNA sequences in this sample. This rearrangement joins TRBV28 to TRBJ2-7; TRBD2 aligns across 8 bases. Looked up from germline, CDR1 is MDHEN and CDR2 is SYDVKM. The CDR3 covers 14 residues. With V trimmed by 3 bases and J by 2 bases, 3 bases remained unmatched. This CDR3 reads CASSLSGSTYEQYF. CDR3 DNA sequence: TGTGCCAGCAGTTTGAGCGGGAGCACCTACGAGCAGTACTTC.

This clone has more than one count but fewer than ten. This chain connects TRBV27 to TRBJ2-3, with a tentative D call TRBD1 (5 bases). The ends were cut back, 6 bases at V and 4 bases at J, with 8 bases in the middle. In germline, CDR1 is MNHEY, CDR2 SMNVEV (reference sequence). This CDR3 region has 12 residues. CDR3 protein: CASSQGADTQYF. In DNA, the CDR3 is TGTGCCAGCAGCCAAGGGGCAGATACGCAGTATTTT.

CDR3 DNA: TGTGCCAGCACCCAATACGGAGGGAGACAGCCCCAGCATTTT. Translated: CASTQYGGRQPQHF. The gene calls are TRBV28 and TRBJ1-5; no reliable D call. This CDR3 region has 14 residues. In germline, CDR1 is MDHEN, CDR2 SYDVKM. Trimming shortened V by 7 bases and J by 7 bases, and 17 bases separated the two germline ends.

This chain's CDR3 is CASSFIGTVGYNEQFF. The CDR3 region has the DNA TGTGCCAGCAGTTTCATCGGGACAGTGGGCTACAATGAGCAGTTCTTC. This chain uses TRBV28 with TRBJ2-1; TRBD1 matches at 7 bases. This CDR3 is 16 amino acids long. CDR1 is MDHEN, CDR2 SYDVKM, per germline. Trimming at V came to 3 bases and at J to 3 bases, leaving 8 bases not matched to a gene.

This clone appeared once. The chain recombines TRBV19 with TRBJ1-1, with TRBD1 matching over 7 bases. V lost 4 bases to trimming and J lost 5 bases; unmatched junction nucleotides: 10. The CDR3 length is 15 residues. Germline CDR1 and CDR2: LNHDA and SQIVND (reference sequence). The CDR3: CASSSRQGGGTEAFF. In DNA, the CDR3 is TGTGCCAGTAGTAGTCGACAGGGCGGAGGGACTGAAGCTTTCTTT.

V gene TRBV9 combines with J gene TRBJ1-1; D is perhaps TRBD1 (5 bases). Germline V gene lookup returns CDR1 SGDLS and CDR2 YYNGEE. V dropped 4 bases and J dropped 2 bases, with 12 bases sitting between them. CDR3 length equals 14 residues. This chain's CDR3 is CASSPGGENTEAFF. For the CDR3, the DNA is TGTGCCAGCAGCCCCGGGGGGGAAAACACTGAAGCTTTCTTT.

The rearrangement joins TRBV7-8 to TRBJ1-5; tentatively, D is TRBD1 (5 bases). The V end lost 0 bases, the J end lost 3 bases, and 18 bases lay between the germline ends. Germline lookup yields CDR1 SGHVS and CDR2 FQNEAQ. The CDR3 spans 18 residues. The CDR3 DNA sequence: TGTGCCAGCAGCTTAGCGCGGGGCGTCACAGGCCACAATCAGCCCCAGCATTTT. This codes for CASSLARGVTGHNQPQHF.

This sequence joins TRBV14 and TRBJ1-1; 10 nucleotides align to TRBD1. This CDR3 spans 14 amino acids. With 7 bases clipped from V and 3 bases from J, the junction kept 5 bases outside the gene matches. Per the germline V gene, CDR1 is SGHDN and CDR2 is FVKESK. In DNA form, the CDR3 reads TGTGCCAGCAAGACAGGGGGCGCCTACACTGAAGCTTTCTTT. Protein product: CASKTGGAYTEAFF.

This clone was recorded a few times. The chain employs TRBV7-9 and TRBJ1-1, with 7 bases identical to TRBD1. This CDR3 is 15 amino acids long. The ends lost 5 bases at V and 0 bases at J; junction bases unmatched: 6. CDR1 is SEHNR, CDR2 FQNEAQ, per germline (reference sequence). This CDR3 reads CASSDRQGMNTEAFF. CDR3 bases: TGTGCCAGCAGCGATCGACAGGGAATGAACACTGAAGCTTTCTTT.

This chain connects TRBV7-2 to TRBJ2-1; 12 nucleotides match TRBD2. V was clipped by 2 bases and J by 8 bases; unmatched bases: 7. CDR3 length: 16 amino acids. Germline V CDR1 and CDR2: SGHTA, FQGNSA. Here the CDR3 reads CASSLLTSGSRDEQFF. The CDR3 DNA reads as TGTGCCAGCAGCTTACTGACTAGCGGGAGTAGGGATGAGCAGTTCTTC.

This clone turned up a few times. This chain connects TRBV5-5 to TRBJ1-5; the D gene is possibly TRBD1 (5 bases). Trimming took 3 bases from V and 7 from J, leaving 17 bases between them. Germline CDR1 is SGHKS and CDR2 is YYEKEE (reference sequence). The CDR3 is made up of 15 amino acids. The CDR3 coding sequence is TGTGCCAGCAGCTCCGGGACGGCTCCAGGACAGCCCCAGCATTTT. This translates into CASSSGTAPGQPQHF.

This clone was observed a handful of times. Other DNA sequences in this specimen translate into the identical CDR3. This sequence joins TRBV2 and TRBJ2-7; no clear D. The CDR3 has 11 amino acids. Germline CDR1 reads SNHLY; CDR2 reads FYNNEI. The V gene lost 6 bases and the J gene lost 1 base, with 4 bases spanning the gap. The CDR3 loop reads CASSDSYEQYF. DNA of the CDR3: TGTGCCAGCAGCGATTCCTACGAGCAGTACTTC.

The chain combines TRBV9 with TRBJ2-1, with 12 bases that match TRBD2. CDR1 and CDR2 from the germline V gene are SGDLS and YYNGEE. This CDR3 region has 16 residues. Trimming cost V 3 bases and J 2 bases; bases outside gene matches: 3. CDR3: CASSGGLAGTYNEQFF. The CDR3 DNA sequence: TGTGCCAGCAGCGGAGGACTAGCGGGGACCTACAATGAGCAGTTCTTC. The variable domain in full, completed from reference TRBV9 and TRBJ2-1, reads DSGVTQTPKHLITATGQRVTLRCSPRSGDLSVYWYQQSLDQGLQFLIQYYNGEERAKGNILERFSAQQFPDLHSELNLSSLELGDSALYFCASSGGLAGTYNEQFFGPGTRLTVL.

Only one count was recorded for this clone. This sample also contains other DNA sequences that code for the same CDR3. In DNA form, the CDR3 reads TGTGCCAGTAGTATTGCCGGAGTAAACACCGGGGAGCTGTTTTTT. Protein product: CASSIAGVNTGELFF. The V call is TRBV19, the J call TRBJ2-2; D not resolved. The germline V gene has CDR1 LNHDA and CDR2 SQIVND (reference sequence). This CDR3 is 15 amino acids long. The V end was cut by 3 bases, the J end by 2 bases, with 10 bases between.

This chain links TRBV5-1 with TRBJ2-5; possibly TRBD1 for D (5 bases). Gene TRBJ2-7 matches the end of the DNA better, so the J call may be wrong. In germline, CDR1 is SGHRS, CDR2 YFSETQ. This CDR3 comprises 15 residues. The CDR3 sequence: CASSLRTGPGYEQYF. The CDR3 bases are TGCGCCAGCAGCTTGCGAACAGGACCAGGTTACGAGCAGTACTTC.

The CDR3 region is CASSLSAANEQFF. CDR3 sequence (DNA): TGTGCCAGCAGTTTATCCGCGGCTAATGAGCAGTTCTTC. This chain joins TRBV27 and TRBJ2-1; D uncertain. The CDR3 covers 13 residues. V was clipped by 0 bases and J by 7 bases, with 7 bases between them. Germline values: CDR1 MNHEY, CDR2 SMNVEV (reference sequence).

CDR3 sequence (DNA): TGTGCCAGCAGCTGGGACAGGGGCGATGAGCAGTTCTTC. Its translation: CASSWDRGDEQFF. The V gene is TRBV5-4, the J gene TRBJ2-1, with TRBD1 identical over 10 bases. There are 13 residues in the CDR3. Per the germline V gene, CDR1 is SGHNT and CDR2 is YYREEE (reference sequence). The V and J ends lost 3 bases and 8 bases, in that order; junction bases with no gene match: 2.

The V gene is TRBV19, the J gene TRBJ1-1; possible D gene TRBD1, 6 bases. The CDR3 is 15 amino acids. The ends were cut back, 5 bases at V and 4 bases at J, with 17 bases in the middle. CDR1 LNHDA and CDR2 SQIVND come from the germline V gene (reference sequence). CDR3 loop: CASSLDSGLGTEAFF. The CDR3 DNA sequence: TGTGCCAGTAGTTTGGACAGCGGGCTAGGCACTGAAGCTTTCTTT.

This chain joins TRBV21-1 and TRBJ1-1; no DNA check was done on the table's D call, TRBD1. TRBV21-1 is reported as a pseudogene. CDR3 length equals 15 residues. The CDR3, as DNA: TGTGCCAGCAGCATCAGGGCAGACATGAACACTGAAGCTTTCTTT. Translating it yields CASSIRADMNTEAFF.

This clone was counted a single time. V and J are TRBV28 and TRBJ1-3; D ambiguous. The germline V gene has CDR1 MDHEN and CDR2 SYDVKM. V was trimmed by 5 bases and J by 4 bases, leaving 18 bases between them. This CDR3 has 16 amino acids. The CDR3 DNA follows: TGTGCCAGCAGTCCCTCTGAAGTTATGGTGGGAAACACCATATATTTT. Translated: CASSPSEVMVGNTIYF.

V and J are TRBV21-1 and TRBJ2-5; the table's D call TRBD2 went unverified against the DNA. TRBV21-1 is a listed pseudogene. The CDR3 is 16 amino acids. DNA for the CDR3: TGTGCCAGCAGCACTCGACTAGCGGAGACCCAAGAGACCCAGTACTTC. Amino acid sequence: CASSTRLAETQETQYF.

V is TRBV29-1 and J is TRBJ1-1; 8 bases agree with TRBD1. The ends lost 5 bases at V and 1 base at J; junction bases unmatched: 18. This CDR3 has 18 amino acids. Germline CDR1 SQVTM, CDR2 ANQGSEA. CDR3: CSVTPQGAGTMGNTEAFF. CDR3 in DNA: TGCAGCGTTACCCCTCAGGGGGCAGGAACCATGGGGAACACTGAAGCTTTCTTT.

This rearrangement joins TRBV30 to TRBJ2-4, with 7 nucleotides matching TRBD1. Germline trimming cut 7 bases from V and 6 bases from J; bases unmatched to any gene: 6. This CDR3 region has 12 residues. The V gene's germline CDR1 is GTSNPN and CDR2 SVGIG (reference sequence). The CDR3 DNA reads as TGTGCCTTTGTGGGACAGTCAAACATTCAGTACTTC. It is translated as CAFVGQSNIQYF.